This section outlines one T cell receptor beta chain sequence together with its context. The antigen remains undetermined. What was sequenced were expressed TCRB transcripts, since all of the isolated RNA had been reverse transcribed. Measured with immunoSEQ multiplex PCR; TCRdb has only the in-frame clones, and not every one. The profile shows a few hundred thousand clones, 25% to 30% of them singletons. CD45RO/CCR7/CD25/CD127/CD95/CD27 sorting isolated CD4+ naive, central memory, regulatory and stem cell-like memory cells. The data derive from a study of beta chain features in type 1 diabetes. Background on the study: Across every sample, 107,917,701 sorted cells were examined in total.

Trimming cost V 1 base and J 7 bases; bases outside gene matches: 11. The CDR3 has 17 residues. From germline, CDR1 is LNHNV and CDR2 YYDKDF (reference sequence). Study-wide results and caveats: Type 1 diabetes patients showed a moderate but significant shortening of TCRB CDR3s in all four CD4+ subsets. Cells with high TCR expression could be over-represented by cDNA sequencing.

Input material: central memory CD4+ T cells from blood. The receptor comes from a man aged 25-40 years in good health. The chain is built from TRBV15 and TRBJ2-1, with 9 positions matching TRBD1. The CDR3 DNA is TGTGCCACCAGCAGAGGCCCGGACAGGGGAATGTATAATGAGCAGTTCTTC. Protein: CATSRGPDRGMYNEQFF.